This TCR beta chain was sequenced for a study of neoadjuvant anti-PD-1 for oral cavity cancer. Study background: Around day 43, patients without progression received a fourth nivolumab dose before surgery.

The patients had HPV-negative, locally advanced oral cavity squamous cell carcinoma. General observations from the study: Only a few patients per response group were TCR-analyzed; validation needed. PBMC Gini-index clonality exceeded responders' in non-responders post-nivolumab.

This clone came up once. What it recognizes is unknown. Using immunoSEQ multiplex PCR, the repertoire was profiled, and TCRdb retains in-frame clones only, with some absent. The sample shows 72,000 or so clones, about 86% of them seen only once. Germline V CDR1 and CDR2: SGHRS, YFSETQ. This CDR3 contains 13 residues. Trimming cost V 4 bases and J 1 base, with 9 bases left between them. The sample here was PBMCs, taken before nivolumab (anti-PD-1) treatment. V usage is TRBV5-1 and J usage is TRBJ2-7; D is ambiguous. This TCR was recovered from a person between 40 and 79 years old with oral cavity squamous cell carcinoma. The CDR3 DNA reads TGCGCCAGCAGCCCGGAACCATCCTACGAGCAGTACTTC. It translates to CASSPEPSYEQYF.